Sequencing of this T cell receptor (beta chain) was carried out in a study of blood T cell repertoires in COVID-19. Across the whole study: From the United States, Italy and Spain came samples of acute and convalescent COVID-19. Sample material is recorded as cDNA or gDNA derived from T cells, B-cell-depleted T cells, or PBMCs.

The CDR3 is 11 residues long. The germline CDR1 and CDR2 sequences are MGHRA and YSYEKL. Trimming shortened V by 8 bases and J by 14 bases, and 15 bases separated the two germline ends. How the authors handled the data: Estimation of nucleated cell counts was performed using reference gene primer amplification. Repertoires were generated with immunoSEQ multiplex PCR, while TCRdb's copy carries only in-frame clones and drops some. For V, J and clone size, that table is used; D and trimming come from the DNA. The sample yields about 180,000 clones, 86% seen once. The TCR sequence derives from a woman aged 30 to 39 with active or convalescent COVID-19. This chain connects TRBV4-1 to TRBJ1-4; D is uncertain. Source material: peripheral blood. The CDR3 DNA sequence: TGCGCCAGCGGCGACCTGGAGCGGCTGTTTTTT. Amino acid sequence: CASGDLERLFF.